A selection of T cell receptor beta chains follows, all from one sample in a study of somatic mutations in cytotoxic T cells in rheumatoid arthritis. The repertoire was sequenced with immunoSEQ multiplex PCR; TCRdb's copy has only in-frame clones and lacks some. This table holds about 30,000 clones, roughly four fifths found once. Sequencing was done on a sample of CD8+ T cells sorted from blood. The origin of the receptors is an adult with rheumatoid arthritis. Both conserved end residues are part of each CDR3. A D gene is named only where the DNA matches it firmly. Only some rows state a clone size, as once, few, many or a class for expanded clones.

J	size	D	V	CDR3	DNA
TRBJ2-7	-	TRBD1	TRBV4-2	CASSQVQGAADEQYF	TGTGCCAGCAGCCAAGTTCAGGGGGCGGCCGACGAGCAGTACTTC
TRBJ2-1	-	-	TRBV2	CASPQNRGGNNEQFF	TGTGCCAGCCCGCAGAATAGGGGGGGAAACAATGAGCAGTTCTTC
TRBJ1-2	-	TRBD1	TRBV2	CASRGTDPKRGYGYTF	TGTGCCAGCAGAGGGACAGATCCTAAGAGGGGCTATGGCTACACCTTC
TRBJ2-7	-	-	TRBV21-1	CASSPRTPDYEQYF	TGTGCCAGCAGCCCTAGGACCCCAGACTACGAGCAGTACTTC
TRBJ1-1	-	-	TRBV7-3	CASSSPPSLLNTEAFF	TGTGCCAGCAGCTCCCCTCCGTCATTACTAAACACTGAAGCTTTCTTT
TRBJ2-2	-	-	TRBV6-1	CASSIGAGGTGELFF	TGTGCCAGCAGCATAGGGGCAGGAGGGACCGGGGAGCTGTTTTTT
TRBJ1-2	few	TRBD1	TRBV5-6	CASSARDRGQSDGYTF	TGTGCCAGCAGCGCCCGGGACAGGGGGCAGTCCGATGGCTACACCTTC
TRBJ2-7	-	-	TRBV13	CASAQGGGAPYEQYF	TGTGCCAGCGCCCAGGGGGGTGGCGCTCCCTACGAGCAGTACTTC
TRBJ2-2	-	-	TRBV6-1	CASSVLSGELFF	TGTGCCAGCAGTGTCCTTTCCGGGGAGCTGTTTTTT
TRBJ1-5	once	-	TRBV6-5	CASSYGRGGNQPQHF	TGTGCCAGCAGTTACGGACGTGGGGGCAATCAGCCCCAGCATTTT
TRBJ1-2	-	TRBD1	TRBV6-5	CASRSVGQGIYGYTF	TGTGCCAGCAGATCCGTGGGACAGGGGATTTATGGCTACACCTTC
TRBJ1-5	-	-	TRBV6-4	CASSGKGRAMWQPQHF	TGTGCCAGCAGTGGAAAGGGCAGGGCAATGTGGCAGCCCCAGCATTTT
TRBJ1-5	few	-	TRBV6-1	CASTEGNQPQHF	TGTGCCAGCACAGAGGGGAATCAGCCCCAGCATTTT
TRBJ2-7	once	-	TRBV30	CAWSFVGFSNEQYF	TGTGCCTGGAGCTTCGTAGGCTTCTCTAACGAGCAGTACTTC
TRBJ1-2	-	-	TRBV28	CASFPRSSYYGYTF	TGTGCCAGCTTTCCTAGAAGCTCCTACTATGGCTACACCTTC
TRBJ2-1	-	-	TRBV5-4	CASTSANEQFF	TGTGCCAGCACTAGCGCAAATGAGCAGTTCTTC
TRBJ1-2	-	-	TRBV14	CASSYRTGYGYTF	TGTGCCAGCAGCTACCGGACCGGCTATGGCTACACCTTC
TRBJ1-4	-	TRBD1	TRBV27	CASISGGVNEKLFF	TGTGCCAGCATATCAGGGGGCGTCAATGAAAAACTGTTTTTT
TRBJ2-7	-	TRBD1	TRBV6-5	CASSLGQGPYEQYF	TGTGCCAGCAGTTTGGGACAGGGTCCGTACGAGCAGTACTTC
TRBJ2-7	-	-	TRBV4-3	CASSQSGDEQYF	TGCGCCAGCAGCCAATCAGGGGACGAGCAGTACTTC
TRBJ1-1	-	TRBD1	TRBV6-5	CASSPDRGAEAFF	TGTGCCAGCAGCCCCGACAGGGGAGCTGAAGCTTTCTTT
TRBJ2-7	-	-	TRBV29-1	CSVDTGRAPYEQYF	TGCAGCGTTGATACCGGCAGGGCACCCTACGAGCAGTACTTC
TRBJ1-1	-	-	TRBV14	CASSPHRVRVPNTEAFF	TGTGCCAGCAGCCCTCACAGGGTGCGGGTTCCGAACACTGAAGCTTTCTTT